The 13 T cell receptor beta chains in this list originate from one sample, sequenced in a study of blood T cell repertoires in COVID-19. TCRdb keeps only in-frame clones here, not all; method: immunoSEQ multiplex PCR. In the table there are a few hundred thousand clones, 85% to 90% of which are singletons. The sequencing sample was made of PBMCs or T cells enriched from blood (not recorded which). Receptors originate from a man in his thirties or forties who had recovered from COVID-19.

In this sample, this clone turned up once. V and J are TRBV9 and TRBJ2-7; 8 nucleotides agree with TRBD2. V lost 4 bases to trimming and J lost 4 bases; unmatched junction nucleotides: 7. CDR1 and CDR2 from the germline V gene are SGDLS and YYNGEE. The CDR3 length is 14 residues. DNA of the CDR3: TGTGCCAGCAGCCCGACTAGCGCTCGGTACGAGCAGTACTTC. Protein sequence: CASSPTSARYEQYF. Together with reference TRBV9 and TRBJ2-7, the CDR3 gives the full variable domain: DSGVTQTPKHLITATGQRVTLRCSPRSGDLSVYWYQQSLDQGLQFLIQYYNGEERAKGNILERFSAQQFPDLHSELNLSSLELGDSALYFCASSPTSARYEQYFGPGTRLTVT.

The chain employs TRBV3-1 (or the pseudogene TRBV3-2) and TRBJ2-5; TRBD2 matches at 8 bases. Germline V gives CDR1 LGHDT, CDR2 YNNKEL (reference sequence). The V gene end was trimmed by 3 bases and the J gene end by 2 bases; junction bases not matched to a gene: 11. The CDR3 length is 17 residues. In nucleotides, the CDR3 is TGTGCCAGCAGCCAGGGGAGCGGGAGAGGAGGGCAAGAGACCCAGTACTTC. It encodes CASSQGSGRGGQETQYF.

A few counts support this clone. The gene calls are TRBV9 and TRBJ2-3; D is possibly TRBD1 (6 bases). The CDR3 is 14 amino acids. The germline V and J ends were trimmed by 0 bases and 7 bases, with 12 bases remaining between them. The germline CDR1 and CDR2 sequences are SGDLS and YYNGEE. The CDR3 is CASSVGAGTNTQYF. The CDR3 region has the DNA TGTGCCAGCAGCGTAGGGGCAGGGACAAATACGCAGTATTTT.

This clone was picked up a small number of times. This rearrangement joins TRBV4-1 to TRBJ1-5; 11 bases line up with TRBD1. Germline CDR1 MGHRA, CDR2 YSYEKL. CDR3 length: 16 residues. V dropped 2 bases and J dropped 4; count of bases not matched to a gene: 4. This chain's CDR3 is CASSQPGQGANQPQHF. The CDR3, as DNA: TGCGCCAGCAGCCAACCCGGACAGGGGGCTAATCAGCCCCAGCATTTT.

The V call is TRBV4-1, the J call TRBJ2-5; TRBD1 is a possible D gene (5 bases). V was pared by 6 bases and J by 1 base, with 18 bases between. CDR3 size: 16 residues. Germline loops: CDR1 MGHRA, CDR2 YSYEKL. As DNA, the CDR3 is TGCGCCAGCAGACAACCGTTCGGCCAGGGCCAAGAGACCCAGTACTTC. Its protein product is CASRQPFGQGQETQYF.

The chain couples TRBV5-6 to TRBJ1-1; 9 nucleotides line up with TRBD1. The V and J ends lost 3 bases and 4 bases, in that order; junction bases with no gene match: 1. The CDR3 extends over 13 amino acids. Germline V gives CDR1 SGHDT, CDR2 YYEEEE. CDR3: CASSWTGATEAFF. The CDR3 coding sequence is TGTGCCAGCAGCTGGACAGGGGCCACTGAAGCTTTCTTT.

A word on this clone: This sample also contains other DNA sequences that code for the same CDR3. This chain uses TRBV9 with TRBJ1-2, with 9 bases aligning to TRBD1. CDR3 length: 13 amino acids. J gave up 7 bases and V 1 base, and 2 bases lay outside the gene matches. Germline V gene sequence: CDR1 SGDLS, CDR2 YYNGEE. CDR3: CASSVTGGSGYTF. CDR3 nucleotide sequence: TGTGCCAGCAGCGTAACAGGGGGCTCTGGCTACACCTTC.

This chain joins TRBV3-1 (or the pseudogene TRBV3-2) and TRBJ1-5, with unresolved D. Germline CDR1 LGHDT, CDR2 YNNKEL (reference sequence). The germline V and J ends were trimmed by 0 bases and 2 bases, with 5 bases remaining between them. This CDR3 has 14 residues. Written as DNA, the CDR3 is TGTGCCAGCAGCCAAGACCGGGGCAATCAGCCCCAGCATTTT. This codes for CASSQDRGNQPQHF.

The V gene is TRBV12-5, the J gene TRBJ2-3, with D possibly matching TRBD2 (6 bases). V was clipped by 3 bases and J by 2 bases, with 15 bases between them. CDR1 is LGHNT, CDR2 FRNRAP, per germline. CDR3 length: 16 residues. For the CDR3, the DNA is TGTGCTAGTGGTTTAATGGGAGGATCCCTCACAGATACGCAGTATTTT. This gives the protein CASGLMGGSLTDTQYF.

The chain links TRBV2 to TRBJ1-1; a possible D gene is TRBD1 (5 bases). The CDR3 runs to 15 residues. Germline V gives CDR1 SNHLY, CDR2 FYNNEI. V was pared by 3 bases and J by 11 bases, with 22 bases between. The CDR3 DNA sequence: TGTGCCAGCAGTGACCCAGCTCACAGGACCACCGATGCTTTCTTT. Translated, it gives CASSDPAHRTTDAFF.

The J gene is TRBJ2-1, the V gene TRBV5-1; tentative D call: TRBD1 (6 bases). Trimming shortened V by 8 bases and J by 6 bases, and 24 bases separated the two germline ends. CDR3 size: 16 residues. Germline loops: CDR1 SGHRS, CDR2 YFSETQ. The CDR3: CASYFSPGVPGNEQFF. The CDR3, as DNA: TGCGCCAGTTACTTCTCCCCAGGGGTTCCGGGCAATGAGCAGTTCTTC. The variable domain in full, completed from reference TRBV5-1 and TRBJ2-1, reads KAGVTQTPRYLIKTRGQQVTLSCSPISGHRSVSWYQQTPGQGLQFLFEYFSETQRNKGNFPGRFSGRQFSNSRSEMNVSTLELGDSALYLCASYFSPGVPGNEQFFGPGTRLTVL.

The chain is built from TRBV19 and TRBJ2-2; the match to TRBD2 covers 7 bases. Germline loops: CDR1 LNHDA, CDR2 SQIVND (reference sequence). The CDR3 loop spans 14 amino acids. The junction had 7 bases not matched to a gene; V was cut back by 6 bases and J by 6 bases. CDR3 sequence: CASSGGYWPGELFF. DNA for the CDR3: TGTGCCAGTAGCGGGGGGTACTGGCCCGGGGAGCTGTTTTTT.

This clone appeared a few times. CDR3 loop: CASSSRTGKSYEQYF. CDR3 sequence (DNA): TGTGCCAGCAGCTCAAGGACAGGGAAGTCGTACGAGCAGTACTTC. The chain carries TRBV9 and TRBJ2-7; 8 bases align to TRBD1. Per the germline V gene, CDR1 is SGDLS and CDR2 is YYNGEE. CDR3 size: 15 residues. Trimming took 4 bases from V and 4 from J; bases not matched to a gene: 10.